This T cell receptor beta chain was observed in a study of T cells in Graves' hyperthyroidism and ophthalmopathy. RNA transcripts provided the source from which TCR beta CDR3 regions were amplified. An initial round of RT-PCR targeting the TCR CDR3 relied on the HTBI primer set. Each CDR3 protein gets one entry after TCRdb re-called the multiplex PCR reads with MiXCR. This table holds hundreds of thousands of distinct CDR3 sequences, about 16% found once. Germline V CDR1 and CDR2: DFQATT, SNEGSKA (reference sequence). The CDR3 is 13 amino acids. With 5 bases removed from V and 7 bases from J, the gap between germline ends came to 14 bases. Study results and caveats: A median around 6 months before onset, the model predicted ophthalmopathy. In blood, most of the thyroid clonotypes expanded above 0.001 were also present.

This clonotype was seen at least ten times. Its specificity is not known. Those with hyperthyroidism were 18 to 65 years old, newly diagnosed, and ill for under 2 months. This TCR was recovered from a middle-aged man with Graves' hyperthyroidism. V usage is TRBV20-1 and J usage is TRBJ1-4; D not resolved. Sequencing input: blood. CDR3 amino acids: CSALLSSSEKLFF. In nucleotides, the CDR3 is TGCAGTGCTCTTTTGTCCAGCTCTGAAAAACTGTTTTTT.